This paragraph covers one T cell receptor beta chain sequence. This sample was included in a study of cytomegalovirus exposure and HLA in healthy donors. PCR employed 60 Vbeta and 13 Jbeta primers. TCRdb keeps only in-frame clones here, not all; method: immunoSEQ multiplex PCR. The table records some 130,000 clones, roughly three quarters of them present only once. V was clipped by 6 bases and J by 2 bases, with 14 bases between them. The CDR3 contains 14 residues. The V gene's germline CDR1 is MNHEY and CDR2 SMNVEV (reference sequence). This clonotype originated in a man aged 30-40 years in good health and CMV-seronegative. The J gene is TRBJ2-7, the V gene TRBV27, with a weak D call TRBD2 (6 bases). The sample consisted of PBMCs. DNA for the CDR3: TGTGCCAGCAGCTCAGCGGGTCCCACCTACGAGCAGTACTTC. Its protein product is CASSSAGPTYEQYF.